This TCR beta chain was retrieved from a study of blood T cell repertoires in COVID-19. Looking at the study overall: Spain, Italy and the United States supplied samples that represented acute and convalescent COVID-19. Sources were T cells, B-cell-depleted T cells, or PBMCs; the material itself was cDNA or gDNA.

Original data processing: How many nucleated cells were present was estimated from reference gene primer amplification. Clones were read by immunoSEQ multiplex PCR, and TCRdb kept only the in-frame ones, dropping some. From that table come the V and J calls and clone size; the DNA was used to work out D and trimming. The sample lists 75,000 to 80,000 clones, roughly 89% seen once, with roughly 6.1% in the top ten. This CDR3 contains 18 residues. The junction had 9 bases not matched to a gene; V was cut back by 4 bases and J by 2 bases. CDR1 is SGDLS, CDR2 YYNGEE, per germline. The sequence was collected from a human donor in a cohort sampled during active COVID-19. Sequences were obtained from peripheral blood. The V and J genes are TRBV9 and TRBJ2-5; 15 bases fit TRBD2. CDR3 DNA sequence: TGTGCCAGCAGCCCAGGACTAGCGGGGGGGCCTTATCAAGAGACCCAGTACTTC. This gives the protein CASSPGLAGGPYQETQYF.